These 17 T cell receptor beta chains share one sample of origin, sequenced in a study of cytomegalovirus exposure and HLA in healthy donors. Primers included in the PCR were 60 Vbeta and 13 Jbeta primers. The assay was immunoSEQ multiplex PCR, and TCRdb's table has in-frame clones only and misses some. Of 140,000 to 150,000 clones in the sample, 60% to 85% are singletons; the top ten hold under 3%. Material: PBMCs. These receptors were obtained from a man aged 35 to 55 in good health and CMV-seropositive.

DNA for the CDR3: TGTGCCAGCAGCGTCGACAGGGGGCGAGAGCAGTTCTTC. Protein: CASSVDRGREQFF. The chain combines TRBV6-5 with TRBJ2-1; 10 bases are shared with TRBD1. The V gene's germline CDR1 is MNHEY and CDR2 SVGAGI. With 6 bases clipped from V and 10 bases from J, the junction kept 6 bases outside the gene matches. The CDR3 contains 13 residues.

The V and J genes are TRBV6-1 and TRBJ2-7; 12 bases line up with TRBD2. Germline CDR1 is MNHNS and CDR2 is SASEGT. The ends lost 0 bases at V and 2 bases at J; junction bases unmatched: 5. The CDR3 length is 17 residues. The CDR3 nucleotides are TGTGCCAGCAGTGAAGCAGGGACTAGCGGGCCCACCTACGAGCAGTACTTC. This encodes CASSEAGTSGPTYEQYF.

The rearrangement joins TRBV4-3 to TRBJ2-7; TRBD1 is a possible D gene (6 bases). Trimming cost V 0 bases and J 3 bases, with 9 bases left between them. This CDR3 is built from 14 residues. Germline lookup yields CDR1 LGHNA and CDR2 YSLEER. Here the CDR3 reads CASSQETGVYEQYF. In DNA, the CDR3 is TGCGCCAGCAGCCAAGAGACAGGAGTCTACGAGCAGTACTTC.

The CDR3 here is CASSPIPLAGAYEQYF. Written as DNA, the CDR3 is TGCGCCAGCAGCCCGATTCCTCTAGCGGGAGCATACGAGCAGTACTTC. The chain has TRBV5-1 and TRBJ2-7; 10 bases are shared with TRBD2. The junction had 11 bases not matched to a gene; V was cut back by 4 bases and J by 4 bases. The CDR3 is 16 residues long. Germline V gene sequence: CDR1 SGHRS, CDR2 YFSETQ.

The chain carries TRBV18 and TRBJ2-5; D may be TRBD1 (6 bases). V dropped 4 bases and J dropped 5 bases, with 20 bases sitting between them. The CDR3 contains 16 residues. Germline CDR1 reads KGHSH; CDR2 reads LQKENI. CDR3 in amino acids: CASSLRAGEGQETQYF. DNA for the CDR3: TGTGCCAGCTCACTAAGGGCAGGGGAAGGTCAGGAGACCCAGTACTTC. Variable domain in full (rest from reference TRBV18 and TRBJ2-5): NAGVMQNPRHLVRRRGQEARLRCSPMKGHSHVYWYRQLPEEGLKFMVYLQKENIIDESGMPKERFSAEFPKEGPSILRIQQVVRGDSAAYFCASSLRAGEGQETQYFGPGTRLLVL.

The V gene is TRBV6-1, the J gene TRBJ2-7; TRBD1 agrees at 7 bases. V was clipped by 4 bases and J by 3 bases; unmatched bases: 12. CDR3 length: 16 residues. CDR1 is MNHNS, CDR2 SASEGT, per germline. The CDR3 DNA reads as TGTGCCAGCAGTGCATCCATCGGGGACAGCTTCTACGAGCAGTACTTC. Translated: CASSASIGDSFYEQYF.

This clone was detected only once. This chain joins TRBV6-6 and TRBJ2-3; 8 bases fit TRBD1. Germline CDR1 is MNHNY and CDR2 is SVGAGI (reference sequence). V lost 2 bases, J lost 6 bases, and 10 bases stayed unmatched. The CDR3 totals 16 residues. The CDR3 nucleotides are TGTGCCAGCAGTTACAGTGGACAGGGTGGTTGGGATACGCAGTATTTT. Translated, it gives CASSYSGQGGWDTQYF.

The chain recombines TRBV12-5 with TRBJ2-7; TRBD2 is a possible D gene (5 bases). This CDR3 region has 12 residues. Trimming left V 6 bases short and J 7 bases short, with 13 bases between. CDR1 LGHNT and CDR2 FRNRAP come from the germline V gene. The CDR3 spells CASGEAEKEQYF. Written as DNA, the CDR3 is TGTGCTAGTGGGGAGGCAGAGAAAGAGCAGTACTTC.

This clone was recorded once. The rearrangement links TRBV27 to TRBJ2-2; 7 nucleotides align to TRBD2. Germline V gene data show CDR1 as MNHEY and CDR2 as SMNVEV (reference sequence). The J segment lost 4 bases and the V segment lost 5 bases, leaving 7 bases of the junction unmatched. The CDR3 contains 15 residues. The CDR3 DNA follows: TGTGCCAGCAGTCTCCACCGCGGGGGCACCGGGGAGCTGTTTTTT. Encoded protein: CASSLHRGGTGELFF.

The chain carries TRBV2 and TRBJ1-5; 9 bases agree with TRBD1. This CDR3 region has 15 residues. With V trimmed by 6 bases and J by 5 bases, 8 bases remained unmatched. Germline V gene sequence: CDR1 SNHLY, CDR2 FYNNEI. The CDR3 DNA reads as TGTGCCAGCAGATTGACAGGGGGTGGGTATCAGCCCCAGCATTTT. Translated, it gives CASRLTGGGYQPQHF.

A word on this clone: The junction shows a germline mismatch at one end, possibly a read error. As DNA, the CDR3 is TGTGCCAGCAGCCTCATACAGGGGGGATCTGGGGCCAACGTCCCGACTTTC. Translated, it gives CASSLIQGGSGANVPTF. This chain uses TRBV7-3 with TRBJ2-6; 8 bases line up with TRBD1. Germline loops: CDR1 SGHTA, CDR2 FQGTGA. This CDR3 region has 17 residues.

V usage is TRBV7-9 and J usage is TRBJ1-1, with a tentative D call TRBD1 (5 bases). The CDR3 loop spans 15 amino acids. The germline gives CDR1 SEHNR, CDR2 FQNEAQ (reference sequence). Trimming left V 3 bases short and J 2 bases short, with 13 bases between. CDR3 region: CASSFYGQGNTEAFF. CDR3 nucleotides: TGTGCCAGCAGCTTTTATGGTCAGGGTAACACTGAAGCTTTCTTT. The full variable domain, its missing parts supplied by reference TRBV7-9 and TRBJ1-1, is DTGVSQNPRHKITKRGQNVTFRCDPISEHNRLYWYRQTLGQGPEFLTYFQNEAQLEKSRLLSDRFSAERPKGSFSTLEIQRTEQGDSAMYLCASSFYGQGNTEAFFGQGTRLTVV.

V gene TRBV11-2 combines with J gene TRBJ2-7, with 7 bases that match TRBD2. Germline V gene lookup returns CDR1 SGHAT and CDR2 FQNNGV. The CDR3 contains 14 residues. V lost 1 base, J lost 5 bases, and 5 bases stayed unmatched. CDR3 in DNA: TGTGCCAGCAGCTTAGGCGGGAGCGGTAACGAGCAGTACTTC. Translated, it gives CASSLGGSGNEQYF.

This clone was seen more than once but under ten times. The chain joins TRBV9 to TRBJ2-2; the D gene is possibly TRBD2 (5 bases). V was pared by 6 bases and J by 5 bases, with 11 bases between. This CDR3 has 13 residues. The germline V gene has CDR1 SGDLS and CDR2 YYNGEE. Written as DNA, the CDR3 is TGTGCCAGCACCCGTAGCGAGACCGGGGAGCTGTTTTTT. Translated, it gives CASTRSETGELFF.

V is TRBV18 and J is TRBJ1-1; no reliable D call. V was cut by 0 bases and J by 1 base, with 6 bases left in between. The CDR3 is 14 amino acids. Germline-derived CDR1 and CDR2 are KGHSH and LQKENI. CDR3 protein: CASSPPGENTEAFF. CDR3 DNA sequence: TGTGCCAGCTCACCACCGGGAGAGAACACTGAAGCTTTCTTT.

This clone occurred once. The rearrangement joins TRBV18 to TRBJ2-1; D uncertain. V was cut by 6 bases and J by 9 bases, with 9 bases left in between. CDR1 and CDR2 from the germline V gene are KGHSH and LQKENI. The CDR3 extends over 11 amino acids. CDR3 in amino acids: CASSPSSEQFF. The CDR3 coding sequence is TGTGCCAGCTCCCCTTCGAGTGAGCAGTTCTTC.

The chain carries TRBV2 and TRBJ2-3; possibly TRBD2 for D (6 bases). Germline V lookup: CDR1 SNHLY, CDR2 FYNNEI. V dropped 4 bases and J dropped 4 bases, with 15 bases sitting between them. This CDR3 is built from 15 residues. Here the CDR3 reads CASSVREPSADTQYF. CDR3 sequence (DNA): TGTGCCAGCAGTGTCCGGGAGCCCTCAGCAGATACGCAGTATTTT.